This is a list of T cell receptor beta chains from one sample in a study of blood T cell repertoires in COVID-19. The method was immunoSEQ multiplex PCR; TCRdb's version includes in-frame clones alone and lacks a portion of them. The sample shows about 69,000 clones, roughly 89% of them seen only once. Sequencing was performed on peripheral blood. The receptors originated from a man over 45 with acute or convalescent COVID-19. Each CDR3 is given with its conserved first and last residue.

v_call,j_call,cdr3_aa
TRBV24-1,TRBJ2-1,CATSDLQRDYNEQFF
TRBV19,TRBJ2-7,CASSPTGTSYEQYF
TRBV5-1,TRBJ2-5,CATSGVVQETQYF
TRBV5-1,TRBJ1-1,CASSSGQVSTEAFF
TRBV5-1,TRBJ1-1,CASSLAGVDLAFF
TRBV5-8,TRBJ2-7,CASSTGPAGEQYF
TRBV27,TRBJ1-3,CASSPGTGNTIYF
TRBV5-5,TRBJ1-3,CASSSEGQGGNTIYF
TRBV5-1,TRBJ2-1,CASTTKWTSPADGEQFF
TRBV4-2,TRBJ2-1,CASSQGTLGSYNEQFF
TRBV5-6,TRBJ2-3,CASSLDPHRYTDTQYF
TRBV6-1,TRBJ1-2,CASSELRTTGMGAGKGYTF
TRBV21-1,TRBJ1-2,CASSKEYRENYGYTF
TRBV6-5,TRBJ2-2,CASSYGAGTVTGELFF
TRBV4-3,TRBJ2-7,CASSQDRGTGGPYEQYF
TRBV6-1,TRBJ2-3,CASSDTLKNPASTDTQYF
TRBV18,TRBJ2-3,CASSPNYNTDTQYF
TRBV2,TRBJ2-1,CASSSPGLVNNEQFF
TRBV18,TRBJ1-6,CASSLRDTDNSPLHF
TRBV11-2,TRBJ1-6,CASRGPPSPLHF
TRBV3-1/TRBV3-2,TRBJ2-1,CASSPRGLVYNEQFF
TRBV30,TRBJ2-5,CAWRGTGGGKTQYF
TRBV15,TRBJ2-2,CATSSRVSGELFF
TRBV9,TRBJ2-1,CASSPDPRGRNNEQFF
TRBV19,TRBJ2-1,CASSPTRAGGRNEQFF
TRBV3-1/TRBV3-2,TRBJ2-1,CASSQSGILYNEQFF
TRBV24-1,TRBJ1-1,CATSDPSRDTGEAFF
TRBV24-1,TRBJ2-5,CATSSLTLAGGETQYF
TRBV4-3,TRBJ1-1,CASSQAWGVNTEAFF
TRBV19,TRBJ2-6,CASSITPGQGGTNVLTF
TRBV5-6,TRBJ2-3,CASSGTGVGTDTQYF
TRBV5-5,TRBJ1-3,CASSQGQKSSGNTIYF
TRBV19,TRBJ2-7,CASSIIPRTGGRYEQYF
TRBV18,TRBJ2-1,CASSLVEQYNEQFF
TRBV5-1,TRBJ1-1,CASHLTGGNTEAFF
TRBV29-1,TRBJ2-1,CSVAGTGNEQFF
TRBV15,TRBJ1-2,CATSPKVGQNYGYTF
TRBV21-1,TRBJ1-4,CASSKKKGAYEKLFF
TRBV5-1,TRBJ2-1,CASSLEQFSYNEQFF
TRBV19,TRBJ1-2,CASSPQGDYGYTF
TRBV3-1/TRBV3-2,TRBJ2-1,CASSLKRGLAGGGNEQFF
TRBV11-3,TRBJ1-3,CASSFSTASSGNTIYF
TRBV19,TRBJ2-7,CASSISRGNGEQYF
TRBV6-5,TRBJ2-7,CASSQGSNGYEQYF